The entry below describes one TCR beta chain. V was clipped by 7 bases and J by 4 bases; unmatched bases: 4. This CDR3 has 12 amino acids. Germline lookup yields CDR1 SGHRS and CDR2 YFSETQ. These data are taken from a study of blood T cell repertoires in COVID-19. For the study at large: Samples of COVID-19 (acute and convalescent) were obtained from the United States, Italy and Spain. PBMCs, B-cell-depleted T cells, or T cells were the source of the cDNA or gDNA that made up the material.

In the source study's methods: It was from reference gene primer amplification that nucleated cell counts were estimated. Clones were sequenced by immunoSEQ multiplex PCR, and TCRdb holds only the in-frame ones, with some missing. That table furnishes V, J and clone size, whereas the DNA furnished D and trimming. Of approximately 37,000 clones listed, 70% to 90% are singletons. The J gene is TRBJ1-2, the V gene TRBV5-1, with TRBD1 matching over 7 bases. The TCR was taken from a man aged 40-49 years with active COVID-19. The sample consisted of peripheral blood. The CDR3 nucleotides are TGCGCCAGCGGGACAGAATCCTATGGCTACACCTTC. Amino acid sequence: CASGTESYGYTF. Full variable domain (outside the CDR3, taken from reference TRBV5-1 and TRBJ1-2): KAGVTQTPRYLIKTRGQQVTLSCSPISGHRSVSWYQQTPGQGLQFLFEYFSETQRNKGNFPGRFSGRQFSNSRSEMNVSTLELGDSALYLCASGTESYGYTFGSGTRLTVV.